Shown below are 29 T cell receptor beta chains from a single sample sequenced in a study of blood T cell repertoires in COVID-19. Repertoires were generated with immunoSEQ multiplex PCR, while TCRdb's copy carries only in-frame clones and drops some. The sample has about 130,000 clones; about 72% are singletons. The sample was peripheral blood. The origin of the receptors is a man aged 60 to 75 who had recovered from COVID-19.

The rearrangement uses TRBV11-2 and TRBJ1-5; no clear D gene. The CDR3 runs to 15 residues. V lost 5 bases, J lost 3 bases, and 14 bases lay in between. The germline V gene has CDR1 SGHAT and CDR2 FQNNGV. The CDR3 sequence is CASSLGMGLNQPQHF. CDR3 bases: TGTGCCAGCAGCCTAGGCATGGGCCTCAATCAGCCCCAGCATTTT.

This clone was observed a handful of times. This chain joins TRBV18 and TRBJ1-1; 8 nucleotides line up with TRBD1. V trimming: 3 bases; J trimming: 1 base; junction bases outside the gene matches: 7. Germline lookup yields CDR1 KGHSH and CDR2 LQKENI. The CDR3 runs to 16 residues. The CDR3 DNA is TGTGCCAGCTCACCGGTACCGACAGGGGCGAACACTGAAGCTTTCTTT. Its translation is CASSPVPTGANTEAFF.

CDR3 DNA sequence: TGTGCCAGCAGCCCAAAGGGACTCCGCCTCGTGTCGGAGCAGTTCTTC. Translation: CASSPKGLRLVSEQFF. V and J are TRBV11-2 and TRBJ2-1, with D possibly being TRBD2 (6 bases). The CDR3 extends over 16 amino acids. Germline V gives CDR1 SGHAT, CDR2 FQNNGV. Trimming removed 5 bases from V and 10 bases from J, with 24 bases in between.

J is TRBJ1-5 and V is TRBV4-1; TRBD1 agrees at 9 bases. Trimming removed 0 bases from V and 4 bases from J; junction bases left unmatched: 4. The CDR3 is made up of 16 amino acids. Germline CDR1 MGHRA, CDR2 YSYEKL. CDR3 in amino acids: CASSQDGGQGNQPQHF. In nucleotides, the CDR3 is TGCGCCAGCAGCCAAGATGGGGGACAGGGAAATCAGCCCCAGCATTTT.

About this clone: The junction departs from the called germline gene at one end, perhaps through a read error. The rearrangement joins TRBV15 to TRBJ2-2; D is possibly TRBD2 (6 bases). Looked up from germline, CDR1 is LNHNV and CDR2 is YYDKDF (reference sequence). CDR3 size: 15 residues. The CDR3 loop reads CATSRRGGNAGELFF. The CDR3 DNA reads TGTGCCACCAGCCGCCGGGGCGGGAACGCCGGGGAGCTGTTTTTT. Using reference TRBV15 and TRBJ2-2 for the parts outside the CDR3, the full variable domain is DAMVIQNPRYQVTQFGKPVTLSCSQTLNHNVMYWYQQKSSQAPKLLFHYYDKDFNNEADTPDNFQSRRPNTSFCFLDIRSPGLGDTAMYLCATSRRGGNAGELFFGEGSRLTVL.

As regards this clone: Germline is not matched at one junction end, which may reflect a read error. This chain uses TRBV7-7 with TRBJ2-1; TRBD2 agrees at 8 bases. The germline V gene encodes CDR1 SSHAT and CDR2 FNYEAQ (reference sequence). CDR3 length: 13 amino acids. Written as DNA, the CDR3 is TGTGCTAGCAGCTATAGCGGGATGGGCGAGCAGTTCTTC. Translation: CASSYSGMGEQFF.

This clone was observed a few times. The chain uses TRBV4-3 and TRBJ2-7; 9 positions match TRBD1. J was trimmed by 6 bases and V by 3 bases; bases with no gene match: 6. Per germline, CDR1 LGHNA and CDR2 YSLEER. The length of the CDR3 is 14 residues. In DNA, the CDR3 is TGCGCCAGCAGCCAGGGGACAGGGTTGGGCGAGCAGTACTTC. Translation gives CASSQGTGLGEQYF.

This clone was seen only a few times. The rearrangement links TRBV6-5 to TRBJ2-7, with 10 bases identical to TRBD2. V trimming: 7 bases; J trimming: 1 base; junction bases outside the gene matches: 7. Germline-derived CDR1 and CDR2 are MNHEY and SVGAGI. There are 15 residues in the CDR3. The CDR3 reads CASNQREGRSYEQYF. The CDR3 DNA reads as TGTGCCAGCAACCAGCGGGAGGGCCGATCCTACGAGCAGTACTTC.

The CDR3 region is CASSLFGQGQETQYF. The CDR3 nucleotides read TGTGCCAGCTCACTTTTTGGACAGGGCCAAGAGACCCAGTACTTC. V and J are TRBV18 and TRBJ2-5; 8 nucleotides agree with TRBD1. The CDR3 sequence is 15 residues long. CDR1 is KGHSH and CDR2 is LQKENI in the germline V gene. The V gene end was trimmed by 4 bases and the J gene end by 1 base; junction bases not matched to a gene: 5.

The chain recombines TRBV7-2 with TRBJ2-3, with 7 nucleotides matching TRBD2. The CDR3 covers 13 residues. Germline V gene data show CDR1 as SGHTA and CDR2 as FQGNSA. V was clipped by 5 bases and J by 2 bases; unmatched bases: 1. CDR3: CASSRDYTDTQYF. The DNA of the CDR3 is TGTGCCAGCAGCAGGGACTACACAGATACGCAGTATTTT.

This chain joins TRBV7-2 and TRBJ1-5; no clear D. V gave up 1 base and J gave up 5 bases, with 9 bases separating them. Germline lookup yields CDR1 SGHTA and CDR2 FQGNSA. The length of the CDR3 is 14 residues. CDR3 sequence reads: CASSLGADDQPQHF. CDR3 sequence (DNA): TGTGCCAGCAGCTTAGGGGCAGATGATCAGCCCCAGCATTTT.

The rearrangement uses TRBV10-2 and TRBJ1-5; a possible D gene is TRBD1 (6 bases). The length of the CDR3 is 16 residues. V was shortened by 5 bases and J by 0 bases, with 14 bases between the two germline ends. From germline, CDR1 is WSHSY and CDR2 SAAADI. CDR3 nucleotides: TGCGCCAGCAGTCAACAGGGAACTTATAGCAATCAGCCCCAGCATTTT. Its translation is CASSQQGTYSNQPQHF.

The chain combines TRBV7-4 with TRBJ2-7, with 9 bases matching TRBD1. The V and J ends lost 2 bases and 2 bases, in that order; junction bases with no gene match: 13. Germline-derived CDR1 and CDR2 are SGHVT and SQSDAQ. The CDR3 runs 18 residues. The CDR3, as DNA: TGTGCCAGCAGCTTAACCCCCGGGACAGGGCCTACTACCTACGAGCAGTACTTC. Translating it yields CASSLTPGTGPTTYEQYF.

The sample holds a few counts of this clone. The chain uses TRBV9 and TRBJ2-2; 8 positions match TRBD1. The CDR3 has 16 residues. J was trimmed by 2 bases and V by 2 bases; bases with no gene match: 5. Germline CDR1 reads SGDLS; CDR2 reads YYNGEE. CDR3 DNA: TGTGCCAGCAGCGTTGGGACAGGCGGTAACACCGGGGAGCTGTTTTTT. Amino acid sequence: CASSVGTGGNTGELFF.

In its sample, this clone is medium-sized. Other DNA sequences in this specimen translate into the identical CDR3. The chain uses TRBV11-2 and TRBJ2-1; 8 bases fit TRBD2. Germline V CDR1 and CDR2: SGHAT, FQNNGV. V shed 3 bases, J shed 9 bases, and the junction held 7 bases outside the gene matches. This CDR3 region has 14 residues. CDR3 sequence (DNA): TGTGCCAGCAGCTTGATGGGGGCGGGGGGTGAGCAGTTCTTC. This sequence encodes CASSLMGAGGEQFF.

In its sample, this clone was seen a few times. This chain joins TRBV28 and TRBJ1-1; 7 bases are a match to TRBD1. The CDR3 is 14 residues long. V was pared by 7 bases and J by 7 bases, with 12 bases of the junction left unmatched. The germline V gene encodes CDR1 MDHEN and CDR2 SYDVKM. This CDR3 reads CASKTPYRDSEAFF. CDR3 nucleotides: TGTGCCAGCAAAACTCCCTACCGGGACAGTGAAGCTTTCTTT. The full variable domain, completed using reference TRBV28 and TRBJ1-1, is DVKVTQSSRYLVKRTGEKVFLECVQDMDHENMFWYRQDPGLGLRLIYFSYDVKMKEKGDIPEGYSVSREKKERFSLILESASTNQTSMYLCASKTPYRDSEAFFGQGTRLTVV.

CDR3 coding DNA: TGCGCCAGCAGCACAGGGTCCACCGGGGAGCTGTTTTTT. It specifies CASSTGSTGELFF. The gene calls are TRBV5-1 and TRBJ2-2; perhaps TRBD1 as D (6 bases). V dropped 4 bases and J dropped 4 bases, with 8 bases sitting between them. CDR1 and CDR2 from the germline V gene are SGHRS and YFSETQ. The CDR3 is 13 amino acids.

The V and J genes are TRBV2 and TRBJ2-2, with 9 bases lining up with TRBD1. V was pared by 6 bases and J by 0 bases, with 2 bases of the junction left unmatched. The CDR3 is 15 amino acids. Germline loops: CDR1 SNHLY, CDR2 FYNNEI. The CDR3 spells CASSGDRANTGELFF. Written as DNA, the CDR3 is TGTGCCAGCAGCGGGGACAGGGCGAACACCGGGGAGCTGTTTTTT.

The V gene is TRBV27, the J gene TRBJ1-4; TRBD1 aligns across 11 bases. CDR1 and CDR2 from the germline V gene are MNHEY and SMNVEV (reference sequence). V shed 3 bases and J 8 bases; nucleotides not matched to a gene: 8. The CDR3 runs to 16 residues. This CDR3 is CASSFLGQGAREKLFF. The DNA of the CDR3 is TGTGCCAGCAGTTTCCTTGGACAGGGGGCGCGGGAAAAACTGTTTTTT.

The chain recombines TRBV27 with TRBJ1-5; D perhaps matches TRBD1 (5 bases). Trimming shortened V by 6 bases and J by 0 bases, and 12 bases separated the two germline ends. This CDR3 comprises 15 residues. Germline V gene lookup returns CDR1 MNHEY and CDR2 SMNVEV (reference sequence). CDR3 amino acids: CASRDSYYSNQPQHF. The CDR3 coding sequence is TGTGCCAGCAGAGACAGCTATTATAGCAATCAGCCCCAGCATTTT.

This clone was recorded only once. The gene calls are TRBV19 and TRBJ1-5; D perhaps matches TRBD1 (5 bases). The CDR3 extends over 13 amino acids. From germline, CDR1 is LNHDA and CDR2 SQIVND (reference sequence). With 10 bases removed from V and 3 bases from J, the gap between germline ends came to 13 bases. The CDR3 spells CATTTVYNQPQHF. CDR3 DNA: TGTGCCACAACGACAGTCTACAATCAGCCCCAGCATTTT.

Only one count was recorded for this clone. This chain joins TRBV11-3 and TRBJ2-7; D uncertain. V was cut by 0 bases and J by 7 bases, with 10 bases left in between. The CDR3 sequence is 13 residues long. In germline, CDR1 is SGHNT, CDR2 YENEEA. This CDR3 reads CASSLERTEEQYF. The CDR3 nucleotides are TGTGCCAGCAGCTTAGAGAGAACGGAGGAGCAGTACTTC.

This clone appeared many times. CDR3 DNA sequence: TGTGCCAGCAGCGTCGGAGACGGACTAGCGGCTCACTACGAGCAGTACTTC. Translated, it gives CASSVGDGLAAHYEQYF. This chain uses TRBV9 with TRBJ2-7; TRBD2 aligns across 10 bases. The V gene end was trimmed by 2 bases and the J gene end by 3 bases; junction bases not matched to a gene: 11. Germline V gives CDR1 SGDLS, CDR2 YYNGEE. This CDR3 has 17 amino acids.

This chain connects TRBV18 to TRBJ1-1; D is unresolved. This CDR3 is built from 14 residues. Germline CDR1 and CDR2: KGHSH and LQKENI. The V end lost 5 bases, the J end lost 6 bases, and 16 bases lay between the germline ends. The DNA of the CDR3 is TGTGCCAGCTCAGTGGACTGGGTGCCGGCTGAAGCTTTCTTT. The encoded protein is CASSVDWVPAEAFF.

This clone appeared a single time. The genes are TRBV11-2 and TRBJ1-4, with TRBD1 as a possible D gene (5 bases). The CDR3 spans 14 residues. Germline values: CDR1 SGHAT, CDR2 FQNNGV. V lost 5 bases and J lost 12, with 19 bases in between. The CDR3 region has the DNA TGTGCCAGCAGCCGCAGGGACTCCTGGAGGGAACTGTTTTTT. Its translation: CASSRRDSWRELFF. The full variable domain, with the rest looked up from reference TRBV11-2 and TRBJ1-4, is EAGVAQSPRYKIIEKRQSVAFWCNPISGHATLYWYQQILGQGPKLLIQFQNNGVVDDSQLPKDRFSAERLKGVDSTLKIQPAKLEDSAVYLCASSRRDSWRELFFGSGTQLSVL.

The table lists this clone with a count of one. The V gene is TRBV5-1, the J gene TRBJ1-4, with TRBD1 identical over 8 bases. The junction had 6 bases not matched to a gene; V was cut back by 4 bases and J by 1 base. Germline lookup yields CDR1 SGHRS and CDR2 YFSETQ. The CDR3 length is 16 residues. The CDR3: CASSPYGQGTNEKLFF. The CDR3 coding sequence is TGCGCCAGCAGCCCATACGGACAGGGAACTAATGAAAAACTGTTTTTT.

The chain employs TRBV6-2 or TRBV6-3 and TRBJ2-1; D is unclear. Germline CDR1 reads MNHEY; CDR2 reads SVGEGT. The CDR3 has 15 amino acids. V dropped 1 base and J dropped 0 bases, with 7 bases sitting between them. The CDR3 is CASSYYPSSYNEQFF. The CDR3 nucleotides are TGTGCCAGCAGTTACTATCCGAGCTCCTACAATGAGCAGTTCTTC.

The genes are TRBV19 and TRBJ2-3, with D unclear. Germline V lookup: CDR1 LNHDA, CDR2 SQIVND (reference sequence). V was pared by 0 bases and J by 1 base, with 5 bases between. The CDR3 loop spans 14 amino acids. In DNA form, the CDR3 reads TGTGCCAGTAGTATAGATCGGGGCACAGATACGCAGTATTTT. It is translated as CASSIDRGTDTQYF.

The chain combines TRBV7-3 with TRBJ2-3; 13 bases line up with TRBD2. Germline V gene lookup returns CDR1 SGHTA and CDR2 FQGTGA. Trimming at V came to 2 bases and at J to 6 bases, leaving 5 bases not matched to a gene. CDR3 length: 16 amino acids. This CDR3 reads CASSLGLAGVLDTQYF. CDR3 DNA sequence: TGTGCCAGCAGCTTAGGACTAGCGGGAGTCCTGGATACGCAGTATTTT. The complete variable domain, with remaining parts taken from reference TRBV7-3 and TRBJ2-3, reads GAGVSQTPSNKVTEKGKYVELRCDPISGHTALYWYRQSLGQGPEFLIYFQGTGAADDSGLPNDRFFAVRPEGSVSTLKIQRTERGDSAVYLCASSLGLAGVLDTQYFGPGTRLTVL.